These T cell receptor beta chains were read from a single sample in a study of cytomegalovirus exposure and HLA in healthy donors. The assay was immunoSEQ multiplex PCR, and TCRdb's table has in-frame clones only and misses some. The table lists about 160,000 clones, around 86% of them singletons. Input material: PBMCs. These receptors all stem from a girl aged 2 to 10 in good health and CMV-seropositive. Each CDR3 is given with its conserved first and last residue. The order of the fields is J gene, V gene, clone size, D gene, CDR3 protein, CDR3 DNA. The D gene is left open where the match is weak. Rows give clone size only sometimes, using once, few, many, or a class for an expanded clone.

TRBJ1-2 TRBV6-5 once . CAARGRGLDGYTF TGTGCCGCCCGAGGCAGGGGCTTAGACGGCTACACCTTC
TRBJ1-3 TRBV9 . . CASSMHSGFQSSGNTIYF TGTGCCAGCAGCATGCACTCGGGGTTCCAGAGCTCTGGAAACACCATATATTTT
TRBJ2-7 TRBV7-2 . TRBD1 CASSYRQGSPEYEQYF TGTGCCAGCAGCTATAGACAGGGTTCCCCCGAGTACGAGCAGTACTTC
TRBJ2-3 TRBV27 once TRBD1 CASSLRQGANPPDTQYF TGTGCCAGCAGTTTGCGACAGGGAGCCAACCCCCCAGATACGCAGTATTTT
TRBJ1-5 TRBV11-3 . . CACKFGGGRGYQPQHF TGTGCCTGCAAATTTGGGGGTGGCAGGGGATATCAGCCCCAGCATTTT
TRBJ1-3 TRBV28 . TRBD1 CASSSLTGVGNTIYF TGTGCCAGCAGTTCATTAACAGGGGTCGGAAACACCATATATTTT
TRBJ2-1 TRBV9 few . CASSPGGFTYNEQFF TGTGCCAGCTCCCCTGGCGGGTTCACCTACAATGAGCAGTTCTTC
TRBJ2-1 TRBV15 . TRBD2 CATSRTGLADNEQFF TGTGCCACCAGCAGAACGGGACTAGCGGACAATGAGCAGTTCTTC
TRBJ1-5 TRBV4-2 . . CASSRDTISNQPQHF TGTGCCAGCAGCCGGGACACCATTAGCAATCAGCCCCAGCATTTT
TRBJ1-1 TRBV30 . . CAWKRGGEAFF TGTGCCTGGAAAAGGGGGGGTGAAGCTTTCTTT
TRBJ2-2 TRBV5-4 . TRBD2 CASSFMASGDTGELFF TGTGCCAGCAGTTTTATGGCTAGCGGGGATACCGGGGAGCTGTTTTTT
TRBJ1-1 TRBV20-1 once . CSALNPMCSF TGCAGTGCCCTAAATCCAATGTGCTCCTTT
TRBJ2-5 TRBV19 . TRBD1 CASSLRTGRETQYF TGTGCCAGTAGTCTCCGGACAGGGAGGGAGACCCAGTACTTC
TRBJ1-2 TRBV28 . TRBD1 CASSVPGTGWGRSYGYTF TGTGCCAGCAGTGTCCCCGGGACAGGGTGGGGAAGAAGCTATGGCTACACCTTC
TRBJ2-2 TRBV4-1 . . CASSQARRDTGELFF TGCGCCAGCAGCCAAGCACGGCGGGACACCGGGGAGCTGTTTTTT
TRBJ1-5 TRBV7-8 . . CASSPNNPLAGMSNQPQHF TGTGCCAGCAGCCCTAATAACCCTCTCGCGGGAATGAGCAATCAGCCCCAGCATTTT
TRBJ1-4 TRBV9 . . CASSEGSSNEKLFF TGTGCCAGCAGCGAGGGGTCTAGTAATGAAAAACTGTTTTTT
TRBJ2-1 TRBV2 . TRBD1 CASGRRTGAVEQFF TGTGCCAGTGGGAGAAGGACAGGGGCGGTTGAGCAGTTCTTC
TRBJ1-4 TRBV2 . . CASRLYATNEKLFF TGTGCCAGCAGGTTATATGCAACTAATGAAAAACTGTTTTTT
TRBJ2-5 TRBV19 . . CASSANTGSQETQYF TGTGCCAGTAGTGCTAATACGGGATCCCAAGAGACCCAGTACTTC
TRBJ1-1 TRBV7-8 . . CASSLTRLNTEAFF TGTGCCAGCAGCTTAACCCGGTTGAACACTGAAGCTTTCTTT
TRBJ1-1 TRBV19 . TRBD1 CASSIKGARPMNTEAFF TGTGCCAGTAGTATAAAGGGGGCCCGCCCCATGAACACTGAAGCTTTCTTT
TRBJ2-3 TRBV5-4 . TRBD2 CASSHGLAGERNGDTQYF TGTGCCAGCAGCCATGGACTAGCGGGAGAACGGAATGGAGATACGCAGTATTTT
TRBJ2-6 TRBV27 . . CASSLERSSGANVLTF TGTGCCAGCAGTTTAGAGAGGTCCTCTGGGGCCAACGTCCTGACTTTC
TRBJ2-3 TRBV6-5 . TRBD2 CASSYSPSGLADTQYF TGTGCCAGCAGTTACTCGCCTAGCGGGCTTGCAGATACGCAGTATTTT
TRBJ1-2 TRBV14 . . CASSQGGGDGYTF TGTGCCAGCAGCCAAGGGGGCGGGGATGGCTACACCTTC
TRBJ2-1 TRBV19 once TRBD2 CASRTSGGNEQFF TGTGCCAGTAGGACCTCGGGGGGCAATGAGCAGTTCTTC
TRBJ1-2 TRBV28 . . CASRQGYGYTF TGTGCCAGCAGACAGGGCTATGGCTACACCTTC
TRBJ2-1 TRBV30 . . CAWGTSGGEQFF TGTGCCTGGGGGACTTCTGGGGGTGAGCAGTTCTTC
TRBJ1-1 TRBV27 . . CASSSSEGRGTEAFF TGTGCCAGCAGTTCTTCTGAGGGGCGGGGCACTGAAGCTTTCTTT
TRBJ2-3 TRBV27 . TRBD2 CASTSGKSDTQYF TGTGCCAGCACGAGCGGGAAATCAGATACGCAGTATTTT
TRBJ2-2 TRBV9 . TRBD2 CASSVGVAGALGELFF TGTGCCAGCAGCGTAGGAGTAGCGGGAGCTCTAGGGGAGCTGTTTTTT
TRBJ2-5 TRBV5-4 . . CASSWMQGFQETQYF TGTGCCAGCAGCTGGATGCAGGGGTTCCAAGAGACCCAGTACTTC
TRBJ1-3 TRBV30 . . CAWSVPRNSGNTIYF TGTGCCTGGAGTGTACCGAGGAACTCTGGAAACACCATATATTTT
TRBJ2-7 TRBV5-1 . TRBD2 CASSLAGGRSYEQYF TGCGCCAGCAGCTTAGCGGGAGGGAGGTCCTACGAGCAGTACTTC
TRBJ2-6 TRBV2 . TRBD1 CASRKAGGVGSGANVLTF TGTGCCAGCAGGAAGGCAGGGGGTGTAGGCTCTGGGGCCAACGTCCTGACTTTC
TRBJ2-3 TRBV5-1 . . CASSPGRRGVRTDTQYF TGCGCCAGCAGCCCGGGACGTCGCGGGGTTCGCACAGATACGCAGTATTTT
TRBJ1-3 TRBV6-1 . TRBD1 CASSQMGQGQNTIYF TGTGCCAGCAGCCAAATGGGACAGGGACAAAACACCATATATTTT
TRBJ2-5 TRBV7-9 . . CASSFGRAGIETQYF TGTGCCAGCAGCTTCGGCAGGGCAGGGATAGAGACCCAGTACTTC
TRBJ2-3 TRBV6-5 . . CASKREDIFDTQYF TGTGCCAGCAAAAGAGAGGATATCTTCGATACGCAGTATTTT
TRBJ1-3 TRBV30 . . CAWSEDYSGNTIYF TGTGCCTGGAGTGAGGACTACTCTGGAAACACCATATATTTT
TRBJ2-7 TRBV7-8 . TRBD2 CASSLGVGLAGGGSEQYF TGTGCCAGCAGCTTAGGGGTAGGACTAGCGGGAGGCGGGAGCGAGCAGTACTTC
TRBJ1-6 TRBV30 once . CAWSPGGPLHF TGTGCCTGGAGTCCCGGGGGTCCCCTCCACTTT
TRBJ1-5 TRBV10-3 . . CAISESGGQDQPQHF TGTGCCATCAGTGAGTCGGGCGGGCAAGATCAGCCCCAGCATTTT
TRBJ2-5 TRBV6-5 . . CASSYSEYQETQYF TGTGCCAGCAGTTACTCAGAGTACCAAGAGACCCAGTACTTC
TRBJ2-1 TRBV15 . TRBD2 CATSRTGLAGDTKNNEQFF TGTGCCACCAGCAGAACGGGACTAGCGGGAGATACCAAGAACAATGAGCAGTTCTTC
TRBJ1-5 TRBV15 . TRBD1 CATSTGQEPRAQHF TGTGCCACCAGCACTGGACAGGAGCCAAGGGCCCAGCATTTT
TRBJ1-1 TRBV5-1 . . CASSLGGGLNTEAFF TGCGCCAGCAGCTTGGGGGGCGGTCTGAACACTGAAGCTTTCTTT
TRBJ2-7 TRBV5-1 . . CASSLEDITYEQYF TGCGCCAGCAGCCTAGAGGACATCACCTACGAGCAGTACTTC
TRBJ2-1 TRBV4-1 . TRBD2 CASSQGPGTSGSPSQFF TGCGCCAGCAGCCAAGGTCCCGGGACTAGCGGGAGCCCCTCTCAGTTCTTC
TRBJ1-4 TRBV19 . TRBD1 CASSWIDRDATNEKLFF TGTGCCAGTAGTTGGATTGACAGGGATGCAACTAATGAAAAACTGTTTTTT